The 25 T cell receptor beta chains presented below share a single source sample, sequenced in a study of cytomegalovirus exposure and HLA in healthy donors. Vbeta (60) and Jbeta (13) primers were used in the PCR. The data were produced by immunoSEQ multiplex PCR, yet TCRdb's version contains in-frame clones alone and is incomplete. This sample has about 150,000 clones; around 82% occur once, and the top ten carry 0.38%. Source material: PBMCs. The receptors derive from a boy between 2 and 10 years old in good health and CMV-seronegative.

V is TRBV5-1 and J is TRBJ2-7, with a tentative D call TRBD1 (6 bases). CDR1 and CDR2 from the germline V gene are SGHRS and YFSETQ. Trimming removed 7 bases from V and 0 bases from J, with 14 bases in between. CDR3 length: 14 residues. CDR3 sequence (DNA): TGCGCCAGCGGTTCGGGACATTCCTCCTACGAGCAGTACTTC. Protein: CASGSGHSSYEQYF. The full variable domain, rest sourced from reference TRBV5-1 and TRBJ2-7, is KAGVTQTPRYLIKTRGQQVTLSCSPISGHRSVSWYQQTPGQGLQFLFEYFSETQRNKGNFPGRFSGRQFSNSRSEMNVSTLELGDSALYLCASGSGHSSYEQYFGPGTRLTVT.

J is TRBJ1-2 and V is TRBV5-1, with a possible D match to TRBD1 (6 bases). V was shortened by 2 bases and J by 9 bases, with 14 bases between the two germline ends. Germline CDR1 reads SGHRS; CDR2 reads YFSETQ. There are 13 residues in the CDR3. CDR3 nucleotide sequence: TGCGCCAGCAGCTTTAGACAGGACCCGCGCTACACCTTC. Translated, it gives CASSFRQDPRYTF.

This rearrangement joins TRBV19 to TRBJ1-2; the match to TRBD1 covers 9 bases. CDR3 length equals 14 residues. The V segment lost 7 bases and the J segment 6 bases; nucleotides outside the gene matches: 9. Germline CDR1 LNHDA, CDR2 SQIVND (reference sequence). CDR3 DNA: TGTGCCAGTATGCAGGGACAGGGTCGGAATGGCTACACCTTC. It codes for CASMQGQGRNGYTF.

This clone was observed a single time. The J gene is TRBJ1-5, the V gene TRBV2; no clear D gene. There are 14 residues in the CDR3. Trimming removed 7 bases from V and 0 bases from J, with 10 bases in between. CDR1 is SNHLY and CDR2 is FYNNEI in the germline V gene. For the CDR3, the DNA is TGTGCCAGCAAGGCGGGATATAGCAATCAGCCCCAGCATTTT. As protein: CASKAGYSNQPQHF.

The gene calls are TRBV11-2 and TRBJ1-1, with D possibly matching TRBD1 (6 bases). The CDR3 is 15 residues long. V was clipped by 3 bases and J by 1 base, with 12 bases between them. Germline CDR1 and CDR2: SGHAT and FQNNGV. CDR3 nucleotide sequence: TGTGCCAGCAGCTTGTTACAGGGTTCGAACACTGAAGCTTTCTTT. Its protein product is CASSLLQGSNTEAFF.

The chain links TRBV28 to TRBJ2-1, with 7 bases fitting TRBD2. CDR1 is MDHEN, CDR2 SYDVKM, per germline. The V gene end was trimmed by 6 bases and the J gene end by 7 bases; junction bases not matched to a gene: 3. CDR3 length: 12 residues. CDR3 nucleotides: TGTGCCAGCAGCTCCGGGGGGAATGAGCAGTTCTTC. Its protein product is CASSSGGNEQFF.

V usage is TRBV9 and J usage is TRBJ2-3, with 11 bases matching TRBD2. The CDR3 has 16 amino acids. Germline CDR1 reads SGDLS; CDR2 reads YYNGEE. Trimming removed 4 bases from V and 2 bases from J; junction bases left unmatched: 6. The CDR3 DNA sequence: TGTGCCAGCAGCTCCTCTAGCGGGAGGCCCACAGATACGCAGTATTTT. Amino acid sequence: CASSSSSGRPTDTQYF.

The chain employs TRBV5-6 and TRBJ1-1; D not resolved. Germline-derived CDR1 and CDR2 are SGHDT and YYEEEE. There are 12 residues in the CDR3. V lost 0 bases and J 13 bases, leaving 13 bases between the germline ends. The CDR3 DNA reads TGTGCCAGCAGCTTGGCGGCAATCGGGGTTTTCTTT. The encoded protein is CASSLAAIGVFF. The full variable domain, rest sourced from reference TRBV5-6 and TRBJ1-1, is DAGVTQSPTHLIKTRGQQVTLRCSPKSGHDTVSWYQQALGQGPQFIFQYYEEEERQRGNFPDRFSGHQFPNYSSELNVNALLLGDSALYLCASSLAAIGVFFGQGTRLTVV.

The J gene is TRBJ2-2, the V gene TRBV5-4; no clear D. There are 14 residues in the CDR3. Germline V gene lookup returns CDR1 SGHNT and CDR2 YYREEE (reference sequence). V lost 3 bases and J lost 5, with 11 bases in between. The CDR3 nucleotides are TGTGCCAGCAGCTGGCCGGGTTCGACCGGGGAGCTGTTTTTT. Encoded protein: CASSWPGSTGELFF.

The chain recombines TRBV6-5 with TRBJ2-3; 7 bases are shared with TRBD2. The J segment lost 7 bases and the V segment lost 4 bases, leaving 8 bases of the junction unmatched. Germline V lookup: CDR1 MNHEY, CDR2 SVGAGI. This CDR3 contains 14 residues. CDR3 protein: CASSSSGTTNTQYF. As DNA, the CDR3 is TGTGCCAGCAGTTCCAGCGGGACCACTAATACGCAGTATTTT.

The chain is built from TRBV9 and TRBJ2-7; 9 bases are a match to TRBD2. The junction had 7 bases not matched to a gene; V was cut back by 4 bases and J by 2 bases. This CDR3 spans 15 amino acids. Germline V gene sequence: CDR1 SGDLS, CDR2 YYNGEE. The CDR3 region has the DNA TGTGCCAGCAGCCCTCGGACTAGCGCGACCTACGAGCAGTACTTC. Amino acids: CASSPRTSATYEQYF.

This CDR3 is CASSLGGTPSYEQYF. The DNA for the CDR3 is TGCGCCAGCAGCTTGGGGGGGACTCCTTCCTACGAGCAGTACTTC. The rearrangement uses TRBV5-1 and TRBJ2-7, with a tentative D call TRBD2 (6 bases). V was clipped by 0 bases and J by 1 base, with 11 bases between them. Germline-derived CDR1 and CDR2 are SGHRS and YFSETQ. The CDR3 extends over 15 amino acids.

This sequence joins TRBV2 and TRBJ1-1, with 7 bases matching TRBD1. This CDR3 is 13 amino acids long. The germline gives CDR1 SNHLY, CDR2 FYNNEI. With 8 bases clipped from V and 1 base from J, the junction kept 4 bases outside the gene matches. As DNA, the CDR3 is TGTGCCAGCTATGAGGGGGCGAACACTGAAGCTTTCTTT. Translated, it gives CASYEGANTEAFF.

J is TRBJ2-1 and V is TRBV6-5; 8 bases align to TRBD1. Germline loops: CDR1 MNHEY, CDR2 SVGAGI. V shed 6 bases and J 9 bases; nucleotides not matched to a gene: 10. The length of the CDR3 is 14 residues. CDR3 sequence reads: CASRKQGAFGEQFF. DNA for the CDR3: TGTGCCAGCAGAAAGCAGGGGGCATTTGGTGAGCAGTTCTTC.

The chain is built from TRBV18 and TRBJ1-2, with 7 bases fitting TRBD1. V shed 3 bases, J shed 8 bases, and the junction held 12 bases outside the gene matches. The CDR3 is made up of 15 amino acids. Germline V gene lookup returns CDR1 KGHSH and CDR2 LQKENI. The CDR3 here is CASSPSGSGGGGYTF. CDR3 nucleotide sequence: TGTGCCAGCTCACCTTCGGGGTCAGGGGGAGGAGGCTACACCTTC.

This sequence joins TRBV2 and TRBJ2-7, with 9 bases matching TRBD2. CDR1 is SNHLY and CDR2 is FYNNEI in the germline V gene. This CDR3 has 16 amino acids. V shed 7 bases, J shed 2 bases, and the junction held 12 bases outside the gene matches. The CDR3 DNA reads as TGTGCCAGCAAGCTGGAGACTAGCGGAAGGGCCTACGAGCAGTACTTC. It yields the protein CASKLETSGRAYEQYF.

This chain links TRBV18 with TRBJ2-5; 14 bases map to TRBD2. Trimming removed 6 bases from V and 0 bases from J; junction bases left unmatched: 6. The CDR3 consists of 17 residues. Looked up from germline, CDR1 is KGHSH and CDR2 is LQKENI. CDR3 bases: TGTGCCAGCTCCATTGGACTAGCGGGAGGAAACCAAGAGACCCAGTACTTC. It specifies CASSIGLAGGNQETQYF.

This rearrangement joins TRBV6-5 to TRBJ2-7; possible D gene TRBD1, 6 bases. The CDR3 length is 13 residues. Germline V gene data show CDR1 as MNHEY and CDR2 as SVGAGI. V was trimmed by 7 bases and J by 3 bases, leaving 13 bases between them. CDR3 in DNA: TGTGCCAGCACCACCTGGGACAACTACGAGCAGTACTTC. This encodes CASTTWDNYEQYF.

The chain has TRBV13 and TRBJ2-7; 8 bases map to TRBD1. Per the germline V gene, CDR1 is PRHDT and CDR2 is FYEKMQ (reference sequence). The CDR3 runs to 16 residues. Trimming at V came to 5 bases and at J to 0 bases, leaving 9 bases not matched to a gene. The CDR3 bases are TGTGCCAGCAGCCCGGGGACAGGCGCGAGCTCCTACGAGCAGTACTTC. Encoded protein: CASSPGTGASSYEQYF.

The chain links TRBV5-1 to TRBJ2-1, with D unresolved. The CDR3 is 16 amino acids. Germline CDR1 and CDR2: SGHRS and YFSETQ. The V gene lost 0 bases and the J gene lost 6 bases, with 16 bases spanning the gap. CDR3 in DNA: TGCGCCAGCAGCTTGGAGGTCCAGTACGGGTTCAATGAGCAGTTCTTC. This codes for CASSLEVQYGFNEQFF.

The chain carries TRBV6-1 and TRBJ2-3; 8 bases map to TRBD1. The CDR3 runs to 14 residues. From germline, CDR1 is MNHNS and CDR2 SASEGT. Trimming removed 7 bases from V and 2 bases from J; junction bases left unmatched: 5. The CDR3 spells CASTRTGTTDTQYF. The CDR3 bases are TGTGCCAGCACTAGGACAGGGACCACAGATACGCAGTATTTT.

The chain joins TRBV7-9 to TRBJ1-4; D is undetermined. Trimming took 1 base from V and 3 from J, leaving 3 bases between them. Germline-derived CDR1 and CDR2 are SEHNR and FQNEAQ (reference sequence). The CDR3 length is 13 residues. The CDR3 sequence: CASSLGANEKLFF. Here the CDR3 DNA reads TGTGCCAGCAGCTTAGGAGCTAATGAAAAACTGTTTTTT.

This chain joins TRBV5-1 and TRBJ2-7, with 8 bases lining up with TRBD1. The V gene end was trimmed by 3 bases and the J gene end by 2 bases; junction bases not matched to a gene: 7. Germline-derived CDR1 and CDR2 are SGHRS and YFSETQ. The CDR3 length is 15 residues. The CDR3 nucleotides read TGCGCCAGCAGCTCGACAGGGGTACAGGCCTACGAGCAGTACTTC. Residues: CASSSTGVQAYEQYF.

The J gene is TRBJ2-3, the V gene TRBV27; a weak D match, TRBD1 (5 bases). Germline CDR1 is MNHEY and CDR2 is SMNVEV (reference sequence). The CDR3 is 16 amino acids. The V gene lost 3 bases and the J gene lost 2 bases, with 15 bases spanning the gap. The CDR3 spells CASSFGAGEVTDTQYF. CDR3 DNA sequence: TGTGCCAGCAGTTTTGGGGCCGGCGAGGTCACAGATACGCAGTATTTT.

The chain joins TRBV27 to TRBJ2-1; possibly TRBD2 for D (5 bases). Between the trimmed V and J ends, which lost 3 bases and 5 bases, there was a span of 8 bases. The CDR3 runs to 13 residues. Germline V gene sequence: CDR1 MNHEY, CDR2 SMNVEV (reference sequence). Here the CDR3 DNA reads TGTGCCAGCAGTTTTGGGAGCCACAATGAGCAGTTCTTC. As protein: CASSFGSHNEQFF.